This T cell receptor (beta chain) was profiled in a study of OX40 agonist ivuxolimab in advanced cancers. In the study overall: Prior anti-PD-1, anti-PD-L1 or anti-CTLA-4 therapy did not bar entry, and more than 35% had some.

Assay used: immunoSEQ multiplex PCR; TCRdb lists only in-frame clones, some missing. The table lists more than 65,000 clones, 80% to 90% of them singletons. This TCR derives from an adult with an advanced solid tumor such as melanoma, head and neck, liver or kidney cancer. The sequenced sample was CD4+ or CD8+ T cells sorted from blood, obtained in a trial of the OX40 agonist ivuxolimab.

As DNA, the CDR3 is TGTGCCAGCAGCACACAGGGAGCAGGGGTCGGTCAGCCCCAGCATTTT. This codes for CASSTQGAGVGQPQHF. The J gene is TRBJ1-5, the V gene TRBV7-8; the D gene is possibly TRBD1 (6 bases). Germline V CDR1 and CDR2: SGHVS, FQNEAQ. The CDR3 has 16 amino acids. V was pared by 5 bases and J by 6 bases, with 20 bases between.